This TCR beta chain is drawn from a study of blood T cell repertoires in COVID-19. Looking at the study overall: T cells, B-cell-depleted T cells, or PBMCs supplied cDNA or gDNA.

Methods used by the authors: Researchers report that nucleated cell counts were estimated from reference gene primer amplification. Profiled with immunoSEQ multiplex PCR; TCRdb holds only in-frame clones, not every one. The DNA gave D and trimming, while V, J and clone size come from that table. Among 95,000 to 110,000 clones, almost 90% were seen once, and the ten largest hold around 3.2%. The CDR3 loop spans 12 amino acids. Trimming pared 7 bases from V and 2 bases from J, leaving 9 bases between. CDR1 and CDR2 (germline): LNHDA, SQIVND (reference sequence). The TCR was taken from a human donor in a cohort sampled during active COVID-19. Specimen: peripheral blood. The rearrangement uses TRBV19 and TRBJ2-7, with D perhaps matching TRBD1 (5 bases). Written as DNA, the CDR3 is TGTGCCAGTATTCAGGGCCCCTACGAGCAGTACTTC. Its translation: CASIQGPYEQYF.